These 18 T cell receptor beta chains share one sample of origin, sequenced in a study of T cell responses to AZD1222 COVID-19 vaccine. The method was immunoSEQ multiplex PCR; TCRdb's version includes in-frame clones alone and lacks a portion of them. The data hold approximately 60,000 clones, with 80% to 90% observed a single time. The sequences come from peripheral blood, collected 28 days after the second AZD1222 dose. These receptors originate from an adult who received the AZD1222 COVID-19 vaccine.

The genes are TRBV18 and TRBJ1-5; a weak D match, TRBD1 (6 bases). CDR3 length: 13 amino acids. Per germline, CDR1 KGHSH and CDR2 LQKENI. V was shortened by 4 bases and J by 4 bases, with 8 bases between the two germline ends. The CDR3 nucleotides read TGTGCCAGCTCACTGGACAGTAATCAGCCCCAGCATTTT. It yields the protein CASSLDSNQPQHF.

The V call is TRBV28, the J call TRBJ1-3; 7 nucleotides match TRBD1. The CDR3 is made up of 14 amino acids. The V gene's germline CDR1 is MDHEN and CDR2 SYDVKM. V dropped 9 bases and J dropped 0; count of bases not matched to a gene: 5. The DNA of the CDR3 is TGTGCCAGTCAACAGGGGAGCTCTGGAAACACCATATATTTT. Its translation: CASQQGSSGNTIYF.

V gene TRBV6-5 combines with J gene TRBJ2-3; D not certain. The CDR3 totals 10 residues. CDR1 is MNHEY, CDR2 SVGAGI, per germline. The germline V and J ends were trimmed by 7 bases and 6 bases, with 5 bases remaining between them. CDR3 DNA sequence: TGTGCCAGCATGGGGGATACGCAGTATTTT. It is translated as CASMGDTQYF.

J is TRBJ1-2 and V is TRBV28; D gene uncertain. The CDR3 is 12 amino acids. The germline CDR1 and CDR2 sequences are MDHEN and SYDVKM. Trimming took 2 bases from V and 5 from J, leaving 6 bases between them. The CDR3 protein is CASSLGEYGYTF. CDR3 bases: TGTGCCAGCAGTTTAGGAGAGTATGGCTACACCTTC.

The chain links TRBV24-1 to TRBJ1-2, with D unresolved. This CDR3 comprises 13 residues. Trimming cost V 5 bases and J 6 bases, with 12 bases left between them. Germline CDR1 is KGHDR and CDR2 is SFDVKD. The CDR3 sequence is CATSVGLGNGYTF. The CDR3 coding sequence is TGTGCCACCAGTGTTGGTCTAGGGAATGGCTACACCTTC.

The rearrangement links TRBV24-1 to TRBJ2-2, with D perhaps matching TRBD2 (5 bases). The CDR3 extends over 13 amino acids. V lost 9 bases to trimming and J lost 5 bases, with 12 bases between them. Germline CDR1 and CDR2: KGHDR and SFDVKD. CDR3 DNA: TGTGCCACCCTGGAAACGGGAACCGGGGAGCTGTTTTTT. It is translated as CATLETGTGELFF.

This clone has only one observation. The chain joins TRBV5-5 to TRBJ2-2, with D tentatively TRBD1 or TRBD2 (5 bases each). The CDR3 has 16 residues. Germline lookup yields CDR1 SGHKS and CDR2 YYEKEE (reference sequence). Trimming removed 6 bases at V and 6 bases at J, with 21 bases between. The CDR3 is CASNDPRDAGAGELFF. The CDR3 nucleotides are TGTGCCAGCAACGACCCCCGGGACGCCGGGGCCGGGGAGCTGTTTTTT.

The V call is TRBV5-4, the J call TRBJ2-3; no definite D call. Trimming removed 4 bases at V and 5 bases at J, with 8 bases between. CDR1 and CDR2 (germline): SGHNT, YYREEE (reference sequence). The CDR3 spans 12 residues. Written as DNA, the CDR3 is TGTGCCAGCAGCCCCTTGGGAGATACGCAGTATTTT. This encodes CASSPLGDTQYF.

J is TRBJ1-5 and V is TRBV30, with D possibly TRBD1 on 6 matching bases. Trimming removed 2 bases at V and 5 bases at J, with 10 bases between. Germline CDR1 GTSNPN, CDR2 SVGIG (reference sequence). CDR3 length: 13 amino acids. The CDR3 region is CAWSSGGDQPQHF. CDR3 DNA sequence: TGTGCCTGGAGTTCGGGGGGCGATCAGCCCCAGCATTTT.

This chain connects TRBV5-4 to TRBJ2-3, with TRBD1 matching over 11 bases. Germline V lookup: CDR1 SGHNT, CDR2 YYREEE (reference sequence). Unmatched junction bases numbered 4, after V lost 5 bases and J lost 5 bases. The CDR3 has 14 residues. CDR3 nucleotides: TGTGCCAGCAGGGACAGGGGGCAAGGAGATACGCAGTATTTT. Translation: CASRDRGQGDTQYF.

The chain links TRBV4-3 to TRBJ1-1; tentatively, D is TRBD1 (5 bases). CDR3 length: 14 amino acids. V lost 3 bases and J 4 bases, leaving 12 bases between the germline ends. The germline V gene encodes CDR1 LGHNA and CDR2 YSLEER. CDR3 loop: CASSHDSLSTEAFF. The CDR3 nucleotides are TGCGCCAGCAGCCACGACAGCCTGAGCACTGAAGCTTTCTTT.

The rearrangement uses TRBV5-1 and TRBJ2-1; 8 nucleotides match TRBD1. The CDR3 has 15 residues. V lost 4 bases and J lost 4; bases outside the gene matches: 7. From germline, CDR1 is SGHRS and CDR2 YFSETQ. The CDR3 bases are TGCGCCAGCAGCCAGGACAGGGCGTTGTACAATGAGCAGTTCTTC. Protein product: CASSQDRALYNEQFF.

This clone came up once. In DNA, the CDR3 is TGTGCCAGCAGTCCTGACAGGAGGGGTTCTAACTATGGCTACACCTTC. Translating it yields CASSPDRRGSNYGYTF. The chain links TRBV2 to TRBJ1-2, with D possibly matching TRBD1 (6 bases). Trimming stripped 5 bases from V and 0 bases from J, with 16 bases between. This CDR3 is built from 16 residues. CDR1 is SNHLY and CDR2 is FYNNEI in the germline V gene.

This chain joins TRBV5-1 and TRBJ2-5; 12 bases align to TRBD1. Germline assignment: CDR1 SGHRS and CDR2 YFSETQ. V lost 9 bases, J lost 2 bases, and 11 bases stayed unmatched. The CDR3 has 16 amino acids. CDR3 nucleotide sequence: TGCGCCACCCGGGCGGGGACAGGGGGCCCTCAAGAGACCCAGTACTTC. Translation gives CATRAGTGGPQETQYF.

The chain joins TRBV18 to TRBJ1-1, with 7 positions matching TRBD1. The J segment lost 1 base and the V segment lost 5 bases, leaving 4 bases of the junction unmatched. This CDR3 spans 14 amino acids. Germline V CDR1 and CDR2: KGHSH, LQKENI. CDR3 DNA: TGTGCCAGCTCATTCTCAGGGGGGAACACTGAAGCTTTCTTT. Translating it yields CASSFSGGNTEAFF.

The V call is TRBV19, the J call TRBJ2-2; TRBD2 matches at 12 bases. CDR3 length: 15 amino acids. V gave up 3 bases and J gave up 5 bases; unmatched junction bases: 1. Germline-derived CDR1 and CDR2 are LNHDA and SQIVND (reference sequence). The chain's CDR3 is CASSMGTSGTGELFF. CDR3 in DNA: TGTGCCAGTAGTATGGGGACTAGCGGGACCGGGGAGCTGTTTTTT.

The genes are TRBV5-1 and TRBJ1-2, with 8 nucleotides matching TRBD1. The V gene's germline CDR1 is SGHRS and CDR2 YFSETQ. There are 12 residues in the CDR3. V trimming: 4 bases; J trimming: 5 bases; junction bases outside the gene matches: 1. CDR3 nucleotides: TGCGCCAGCAGCCGACAGGGGTATGGCTACACCTTC. It codes for CASSRQGYGYTF.

The V and J genes are TRBV6-5 and TRBJ1-2, with D uncertain. The germline V gene has CDR1 MNHEY and CDR2 SVGAGI. CDR3 size: 13 residues. Trimming cost V 7 bases and J 3 bases, with 12 bases left between them. This chain's CDR3 is CASTPSPDYGYTF. In DNA form, the CDR3 reads TGTGCCAGCACCCCTAGTCCTGACTATGGCTACACCTTC.